This entry describes one T cell receptor (beta chain). This receptor's antigen is unknown. One base away there is no much larger clone; base qualities are not given. The data derive from a study of blood T cell repertoires in COVID-19 (dated by TCRdb to about 2020). Concerning the study at large: Samples from collaborators originated in the United States, Italy and Spain and spanned both the acute and convalescent phases of COVID-19. Samples were obtained from the ongoing ImmuneRACE study (first 160 participants) and from about 1,300 subjects provided by 6 global collaborators. Where HLA class I and class II types were available, the types were taken from metadata supplied by the sample provider, not from assay-based typing. Nearly every sample came with metadata listing a de-identified subject ID, COVID-19 status, age in years and sex. Subjects who had been exposed to COVID-19, were actively infected with it, or had recovered from it provided the deeply sampled blood TCRbeta repertoires that made up the dataset. The repertoires were made available in a free public database intended to serve as a resource for research on the immune response to SARS-CoV-2. The prospective study material was composed of cDNA or gDNA derived from T cells, B-cell-depleted T cells, or PBMCs.

Based on the germline V gene, the CDR1 and CDR2 sequences are SGHVS and FQNEAQ. The CDR3 goes from the cysteine to the phenylalanine over 16 residues. This entry keeps only the CDR3 DNA: 48 bases, framed from base 1. V sheds 0 bases and J sheds 4 bases, leaving 15 bases between their ends. One collaborating source in Seattle enrolled patients during active infection and followed them longitudinally through the course of disease. Each collaborating institution followed its own protocols to collect whole blood in K2EDTA tubes. For TCRbeta analysis, collaborators shipped samples as frozen whole blood, isolated PBMCs, or DNA extracted from either of those sample types. The research as a whole found: Clinical and demographic metadata were provided uncurated, with the amount varying by source and participant.

The immunoSEQ Assay, a bias-controlled multiplex PCR, was used to amplify TCRbeta CDR3 regions from genomic DNA. As for the original processing: Within the assay, amplification of reference gene primers was used to estimate how many nucleated cells each sample contained. To quantify the absolute abundance of each unique TCRbeta CDR3 rearrangement, sequence reads were collapsed and filtered. For each sample, productive Simpson clonality was calculated by taking the square root of Simpson's diversity index across productive rearrangements. Sourced from immuneACCESS, this table was stored by TCRdb with only in-frame sequences that have V and J called. A share of the clones is absent; for the studies checked, an unresolved V gene accounts for under half, and the remainder has no known explanation. V and J calls and clone size are given by that table; D and trimming were obtained from the DNA. Counted in this sample were some 300,000 clones; around 92% of them appeared once. Jointly, the top ten make up roughly 1.9% of the sample.

This clonotype originated in a woman in her 30s with COVID-19, enrolled during active disease. The chain employs TRBV7-8 and TRBJ1-1; the D gene is unclear. Sequencing was done on a sample of peripheral blood. The CDR3 region has the sequence CASSLAGEGIATEAFF. The nucleotides read TGTGCCAGCAGCTTAGCCGGCGAGGGAATAGCCACTGAAGCTTTCTTT.